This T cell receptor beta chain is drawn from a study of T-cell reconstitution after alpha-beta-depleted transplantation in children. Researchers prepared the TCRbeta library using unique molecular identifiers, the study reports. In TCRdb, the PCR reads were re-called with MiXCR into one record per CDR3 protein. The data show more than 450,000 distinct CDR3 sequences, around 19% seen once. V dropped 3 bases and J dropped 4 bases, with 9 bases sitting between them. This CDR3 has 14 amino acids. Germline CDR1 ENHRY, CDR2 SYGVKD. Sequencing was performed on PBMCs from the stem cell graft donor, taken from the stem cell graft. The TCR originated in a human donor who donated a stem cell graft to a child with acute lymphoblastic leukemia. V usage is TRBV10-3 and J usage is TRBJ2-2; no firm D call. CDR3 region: CAISEIAGTGELFF. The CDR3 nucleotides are TGTGCCATCAGTGAAATAGCTGGCACCGGGGAGCTGTTTTTT.